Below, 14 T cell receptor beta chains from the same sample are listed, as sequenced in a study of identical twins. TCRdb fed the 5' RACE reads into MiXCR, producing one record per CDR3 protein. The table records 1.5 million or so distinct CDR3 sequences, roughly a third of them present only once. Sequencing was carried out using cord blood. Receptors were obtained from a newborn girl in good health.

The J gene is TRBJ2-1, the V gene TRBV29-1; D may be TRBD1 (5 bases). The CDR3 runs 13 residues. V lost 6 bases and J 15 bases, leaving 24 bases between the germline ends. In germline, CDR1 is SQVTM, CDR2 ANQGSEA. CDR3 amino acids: CSVNKGNQETRFF. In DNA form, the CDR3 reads TGCAGCGTGAACAAGGGGAACCAAGAGACCCGGTTCTTC.

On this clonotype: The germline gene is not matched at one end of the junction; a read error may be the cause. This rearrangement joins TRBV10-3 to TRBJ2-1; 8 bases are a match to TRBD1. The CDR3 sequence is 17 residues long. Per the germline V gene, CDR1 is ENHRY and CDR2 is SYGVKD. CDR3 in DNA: TGTGCCATCAGTGAGTGGGGGACAGGACGCTCCTGCAATGAGCAGTTCTTC. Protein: CAISEWGTGRSCNEQFF.

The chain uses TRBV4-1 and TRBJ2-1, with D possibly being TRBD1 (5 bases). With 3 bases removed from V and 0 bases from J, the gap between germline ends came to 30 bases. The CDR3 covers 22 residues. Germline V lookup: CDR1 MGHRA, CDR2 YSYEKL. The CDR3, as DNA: TGCGCCAGCAGCCATAAAAGTATCAGGGTACCCAATTCAGCCGCCTCCTACAATGAGCAGTTCTTC. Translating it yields CASSHKSIRVPNSAASYNEQFF.

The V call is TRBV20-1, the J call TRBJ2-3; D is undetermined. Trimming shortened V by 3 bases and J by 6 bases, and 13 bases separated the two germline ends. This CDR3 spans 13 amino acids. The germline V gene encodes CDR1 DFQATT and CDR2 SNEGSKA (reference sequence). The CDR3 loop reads CSASRLVLDTQYF. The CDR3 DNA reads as TGCAGTGCTAGTCGCCTAGTTCTCGATACGCAGTATTTT.

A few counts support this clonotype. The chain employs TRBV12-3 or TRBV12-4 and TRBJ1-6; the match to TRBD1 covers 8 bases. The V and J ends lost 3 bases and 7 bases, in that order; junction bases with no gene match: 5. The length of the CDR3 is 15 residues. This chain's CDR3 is CASSFRQGRNSPLHF. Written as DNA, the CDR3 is TGTGCCAGCAGTTTCCGACAGGGGCGGAATTCACCCCTCCACTTT.

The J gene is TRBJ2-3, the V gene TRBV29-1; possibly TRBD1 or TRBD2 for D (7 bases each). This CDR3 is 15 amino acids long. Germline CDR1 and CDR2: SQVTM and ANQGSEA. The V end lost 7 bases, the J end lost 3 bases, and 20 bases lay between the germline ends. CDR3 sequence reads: CSAEAGGVRTDTQYF. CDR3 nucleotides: TGCAGCGCGGAAGCAGGGGGGGTGAGGACAGATACGCAGTATTTT.

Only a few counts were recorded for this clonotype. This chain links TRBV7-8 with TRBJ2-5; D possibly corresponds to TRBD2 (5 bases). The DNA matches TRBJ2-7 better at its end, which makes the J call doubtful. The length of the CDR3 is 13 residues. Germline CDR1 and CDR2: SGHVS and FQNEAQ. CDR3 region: CASSLNPGYEQYF. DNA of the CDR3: TGTGCCAGCAGCTTAAACCCGGGGTACGAGCAGTACTTC.

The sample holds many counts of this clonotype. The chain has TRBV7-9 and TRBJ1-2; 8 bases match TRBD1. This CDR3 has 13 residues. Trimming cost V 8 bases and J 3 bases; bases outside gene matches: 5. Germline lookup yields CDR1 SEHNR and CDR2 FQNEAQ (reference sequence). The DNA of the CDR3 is TGTGCCAGCGGCCTCAGGGGGCACTATGGCTACACCTTC. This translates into CASGLRGHYGYTF.

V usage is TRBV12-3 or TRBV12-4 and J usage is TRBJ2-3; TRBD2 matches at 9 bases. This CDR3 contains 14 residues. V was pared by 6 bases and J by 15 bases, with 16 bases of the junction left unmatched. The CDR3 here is CASRASGKTDVEYF. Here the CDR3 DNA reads TGTGCCAGCAGGGCTAGCGGGAAAACAGATGTGGAATATTTT.

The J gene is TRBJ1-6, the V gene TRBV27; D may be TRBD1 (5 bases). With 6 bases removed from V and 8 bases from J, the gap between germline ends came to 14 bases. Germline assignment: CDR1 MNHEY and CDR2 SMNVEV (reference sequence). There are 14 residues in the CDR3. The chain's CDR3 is CASRRDGRYSPLHF. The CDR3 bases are TGTGCCAGCAGGCGGGACGGTCGTTATTCACCCCTCCACTTT.

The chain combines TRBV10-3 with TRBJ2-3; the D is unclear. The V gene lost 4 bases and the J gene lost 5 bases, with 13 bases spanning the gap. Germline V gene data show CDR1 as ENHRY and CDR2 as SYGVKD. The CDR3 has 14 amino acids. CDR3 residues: CAISGPESGDTQYF. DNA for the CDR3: TGTGCCATCAGTGGGCCGGAGTCAGGAGATACGCAGTATTTT.

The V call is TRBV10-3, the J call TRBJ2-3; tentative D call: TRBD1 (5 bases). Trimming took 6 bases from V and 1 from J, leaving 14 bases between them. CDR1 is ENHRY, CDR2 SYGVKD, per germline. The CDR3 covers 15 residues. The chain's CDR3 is CAIRQDSSGTDTQYF. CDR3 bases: TGTGCCATCAGACAGGATTCGTCGGGCACAGATACGCAGTATTTT.

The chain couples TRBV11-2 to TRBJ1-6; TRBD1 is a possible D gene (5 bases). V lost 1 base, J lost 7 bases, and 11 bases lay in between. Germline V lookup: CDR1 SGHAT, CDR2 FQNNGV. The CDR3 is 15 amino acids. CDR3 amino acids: CASSLAGRENSPLHF. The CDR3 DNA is TGTGCCAGCAGCTTAGCGGGCAGGGAGAATTCACCCCTCCACTTT.

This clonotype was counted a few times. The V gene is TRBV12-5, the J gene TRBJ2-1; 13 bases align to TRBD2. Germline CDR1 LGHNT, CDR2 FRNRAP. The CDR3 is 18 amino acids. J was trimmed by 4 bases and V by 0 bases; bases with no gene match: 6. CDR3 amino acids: CASGLVLAGGPGYNEQFF. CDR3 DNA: TGTGCTAGTGGTTTGGTACTAGCGGGGGGGCCAGGATACAATGAGCAGTTCTTC.